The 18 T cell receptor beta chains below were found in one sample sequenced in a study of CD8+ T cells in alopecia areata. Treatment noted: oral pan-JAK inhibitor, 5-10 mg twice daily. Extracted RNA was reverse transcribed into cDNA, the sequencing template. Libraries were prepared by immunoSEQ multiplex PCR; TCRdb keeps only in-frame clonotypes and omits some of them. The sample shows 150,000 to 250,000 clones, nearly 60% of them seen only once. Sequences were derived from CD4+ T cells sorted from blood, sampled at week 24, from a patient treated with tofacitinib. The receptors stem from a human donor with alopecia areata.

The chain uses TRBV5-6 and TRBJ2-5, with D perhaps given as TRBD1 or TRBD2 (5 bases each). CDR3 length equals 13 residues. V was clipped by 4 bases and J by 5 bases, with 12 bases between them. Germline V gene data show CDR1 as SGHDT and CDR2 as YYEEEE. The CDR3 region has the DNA TGTGCCAGCAGCAGGGGAGTCCGGGAGACCCAGTACTTC. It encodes CASSRGVRETQYF. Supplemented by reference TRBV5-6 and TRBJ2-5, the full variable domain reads DAGVTQSPTHLIKTRGQQVTLRCSPKSGHDTVSWYQQALGQGPQFIFQYYEEEERQRGNFPDRFSGHQFPNYSSELNVNALLLGDSALYLCASSRGVRETQYFGPGTRLLVL.

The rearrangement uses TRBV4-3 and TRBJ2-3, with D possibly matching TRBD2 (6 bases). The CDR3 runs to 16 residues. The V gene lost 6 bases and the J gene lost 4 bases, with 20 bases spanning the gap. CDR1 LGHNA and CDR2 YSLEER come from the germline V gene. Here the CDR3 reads CASSPVSGGYADTQYF. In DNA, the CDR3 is TGCGCCAGCAGTCCTGTTAGCGGTGGATACGCAGATACGCAGTATTTT.

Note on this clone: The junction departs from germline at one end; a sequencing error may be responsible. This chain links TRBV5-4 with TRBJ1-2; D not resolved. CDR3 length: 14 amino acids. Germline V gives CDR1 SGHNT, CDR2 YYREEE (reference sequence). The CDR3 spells CASSMGPANYGYTF. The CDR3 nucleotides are TGTGCCAGCAGCATGGGCCCCGCTAATTATGGCTACACCTTC.

Here the CDR3 DNA reads TGCAGCGCAGTAGACAGCGAAGTTCAGTACTTC. This sequence encodes CSAVDSEVQYF. V and J are TRBV29-1 and TRBJ2-4, with D tentatively TRBD1 (5 bases). CDR1 and CDR2 from the germline V gene are SQVTM and ANQGSEA. The CDR3 covers 11 residues. V lost 7 bases to trimming and J lost 11 bases, with 15 bases between them.

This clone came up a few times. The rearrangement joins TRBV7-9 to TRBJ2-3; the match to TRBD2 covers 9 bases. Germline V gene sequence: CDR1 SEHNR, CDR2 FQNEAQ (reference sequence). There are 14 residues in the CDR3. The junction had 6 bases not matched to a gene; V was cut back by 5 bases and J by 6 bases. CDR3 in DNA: TGTGCCAGCAGCCTCCGGCTAGCGGGGGATACGCAGTATTTT. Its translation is CASSLRLAGDTQYF.

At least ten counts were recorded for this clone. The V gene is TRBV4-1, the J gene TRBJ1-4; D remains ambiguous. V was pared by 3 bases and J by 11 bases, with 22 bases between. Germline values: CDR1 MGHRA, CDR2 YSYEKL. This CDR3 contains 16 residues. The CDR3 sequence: CASSQSFGRESRKLFF. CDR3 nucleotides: TGCGCCAGCAGCCAGTCGTTTGGCCGGGAATCTAGGAAACTGTTTTTT.

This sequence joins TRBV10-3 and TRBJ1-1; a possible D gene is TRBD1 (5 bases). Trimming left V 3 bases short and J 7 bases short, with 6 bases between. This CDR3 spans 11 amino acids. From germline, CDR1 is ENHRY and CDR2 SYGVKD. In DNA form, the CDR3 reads TGTGCCATCAGTGAAAGGGGTGAAGCTTTCTTT. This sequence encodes CAISERGEAFF.

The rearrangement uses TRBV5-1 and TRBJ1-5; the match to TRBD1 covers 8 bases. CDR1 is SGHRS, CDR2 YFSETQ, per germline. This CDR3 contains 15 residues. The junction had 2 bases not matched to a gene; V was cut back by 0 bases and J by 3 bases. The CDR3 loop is CASSLGTGNNQPQHF. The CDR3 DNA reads TGCGCCAGCAGCTTGGGGACAGGGAACAATCAGCCCCAGCATTTT.

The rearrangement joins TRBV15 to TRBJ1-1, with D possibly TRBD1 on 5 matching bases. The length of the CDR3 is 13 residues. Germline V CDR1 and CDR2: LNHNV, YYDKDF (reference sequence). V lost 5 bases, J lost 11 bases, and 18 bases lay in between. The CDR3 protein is CATSPDVAGTAFF. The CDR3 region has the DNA TGTGCCACCAGCCCAGACGTGGCAGGGACGGCTTTCTTT.

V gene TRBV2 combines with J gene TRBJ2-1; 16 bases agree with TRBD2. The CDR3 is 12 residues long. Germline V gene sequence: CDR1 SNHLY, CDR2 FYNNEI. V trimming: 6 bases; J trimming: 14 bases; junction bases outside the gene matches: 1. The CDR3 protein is CASRGLAGGKFF. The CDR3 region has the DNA TGTGCCAGCAGGGGACTAGCGGGAGGGAAGTTCTTC.

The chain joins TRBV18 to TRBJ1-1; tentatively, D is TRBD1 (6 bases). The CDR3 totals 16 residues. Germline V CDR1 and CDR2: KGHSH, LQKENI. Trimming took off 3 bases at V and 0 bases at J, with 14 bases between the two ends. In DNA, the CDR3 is TGTGCCAGCTCACCCGTACGGGGGCCTATGAACACTGAAGCTTTCTTT. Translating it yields CASSPVRGPMNTEAFF.

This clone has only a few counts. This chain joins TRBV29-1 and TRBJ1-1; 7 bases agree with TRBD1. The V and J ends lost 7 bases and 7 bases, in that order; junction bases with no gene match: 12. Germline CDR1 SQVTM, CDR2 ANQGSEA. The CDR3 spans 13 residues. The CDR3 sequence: CSATTDRAGEAFF. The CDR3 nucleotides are TGCAGCGCCACCACCGACAGGGCCGGTGAAGCTTTCTTT.

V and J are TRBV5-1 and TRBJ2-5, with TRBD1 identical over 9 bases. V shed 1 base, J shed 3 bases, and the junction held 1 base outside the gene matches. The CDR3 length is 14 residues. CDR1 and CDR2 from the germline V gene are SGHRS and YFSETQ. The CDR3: CASSLTGGEETQYF. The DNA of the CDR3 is TGCGCCAGCAGCTTGACAGGGGGCGAAGAGACCCAGTACTTC.

The CDR3 here is CASSSLRGPSGAGELFF. DNA of the CDR3: TGCGCCAGCAGCTCCCTCAGGGGGCCTAGCGGGGCCGGGGAGCTGTTTTTT. The chain combines TRBV5-1 with TRBJ2-2; D may be TRBD2 (9 bases). The V end was cut by 3 bases, the J end by 6 bases, with 21 bases between. Looked up from germline, CDR1 is SGHRS and CDR2 is YFSETQ. This CDR3 has 17 amino acids.

CDR3 sequence: CASSPTVWGLAPQETQYF. The CDR3 nucleotides read TGCGCCAGCAGCCCGACAGTCTGGGGACTAGCCCCCCAAGAGACCCAGTACTTC. The chain links TRBV4-1 to TRBJ2-5; 9 nucleotides line up with TRBD2. Germline V gene data show CDR1 as MGHRA and CDR2 as YSYEKL. Trimming removed 4 bases from V and 1 base from J; junction bases left unmatched: 13. The CDR3 loop spans 18 amino acids.

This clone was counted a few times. As DNA, the CDR3 is TGTGCCAGCAGCTTACCCCTGGGACGGAGCTCCTACAATGAGCAGTTCTTC. It translates to CASSLPLGRSSYNEQFF. The chain links TRBV7-2 to TRBJ2-1; D possibly matches TRBD1 or TRBD2 (5 bases each). V lost 2 bases, J lost 0 bases, and 14 bases lay in between. Germline V CDR1 and CDR2: SGHTA, FQGNSA. The CDR3 length is 17 residues.

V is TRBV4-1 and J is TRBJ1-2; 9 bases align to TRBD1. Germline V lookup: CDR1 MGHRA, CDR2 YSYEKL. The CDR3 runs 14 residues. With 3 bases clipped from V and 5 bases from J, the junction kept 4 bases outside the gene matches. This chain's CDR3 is CASSQPGQGYGYTF. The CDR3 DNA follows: TGCGCCAGCAGCCAGCCGGGACAGGGTTATGGCTACACCTTC.

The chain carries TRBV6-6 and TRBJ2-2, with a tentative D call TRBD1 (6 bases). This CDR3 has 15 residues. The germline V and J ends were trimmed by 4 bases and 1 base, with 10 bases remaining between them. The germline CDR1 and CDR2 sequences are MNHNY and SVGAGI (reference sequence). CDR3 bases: TGTGCCAGCAGTTCGGCGACAGGGAACACCGGGGAGCTGTTTTTT. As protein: CASSSATGNTGELFF.